One sample yielded the 2 T cell receptor delta chains listed below, sequenced in a study of γδ T cells in repeated Plasmodium falciparum infection. TCRdb fed the multiplex PCR reads to CATT. The repertoire consists of approximately 93,000 delta-chain clones, with approximately 0.96% occurring once and the leading ten covering roughly 9.9%. Bulk repertoires came from Vgamma9/Vdelta2+ or Vdelta2-negative gammadelta T cells flow-sorted from PBMC. Sequenced input: gamma-delta T cells from blood. The receptors shown here come from a pool of human donors (malaria-infected and uninfected, not separated).

In regard to this clone: A far larger clone is only one base removed, so a read error is likely. Other DNA sequences from this sample encode an identical CDR3 as well. The CDR3 reads CALGDSYREHHSGGRDIPYTDKLIF. CDR3 coding DNA: TGTGCTCTTGGGGATTCTTACAGGGAGCACCATTCTGGAGGCCGCGACATCCCGTACACCGATAAACTCATCTTT. The chain carries TRDV1 and TRDJ1; D ambiguous. Here the J gene was assigned by germline matching of the DNA, as TCRdb has none. The CDR3 totals 25 residues. Germline V gives CDR1 TSWWSYY, CDR2 QGS. V was trimmed by 3 bases and J by 0 bases, leaving 41 bases between them.

Points on this clone: The protein given by TCRdb reflects a much larger clone and differs at residue 13 from this DNA's translation, likely from a read error; the protein shown is the DNA's translation. This chain uses TRDV2 with TRDJ1, with TRDD3 matching over 7 bases. Matching the DNA to germline supplied the J gene, which TCRdb does not give. The V and J ends lost 3 bases and 0 bases, in that order; junction bases with no gene match: 18. This CDR3 is 19 amino acids long. The germline V gene encodes CDR1 GEAIGNYY and CDR2 EKD. This CDR3 is CACDLLDLGVPSHTDKLIF. The CDR3 DNA reads TGTGCCTGTGACCTCTTGGACCTGGGGGTCCCATCGCACACCGATAAACTCATCTTT.